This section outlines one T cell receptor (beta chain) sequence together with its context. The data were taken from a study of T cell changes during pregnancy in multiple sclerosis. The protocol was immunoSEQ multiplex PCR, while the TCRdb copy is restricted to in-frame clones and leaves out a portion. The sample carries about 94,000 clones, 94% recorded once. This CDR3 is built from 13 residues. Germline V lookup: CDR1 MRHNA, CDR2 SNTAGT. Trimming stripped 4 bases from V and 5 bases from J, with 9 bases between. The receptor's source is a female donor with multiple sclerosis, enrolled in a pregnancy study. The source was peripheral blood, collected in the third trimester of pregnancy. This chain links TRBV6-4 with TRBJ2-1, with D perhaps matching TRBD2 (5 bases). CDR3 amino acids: CASSGGAHNEQFF. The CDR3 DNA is TGTGCCAGCAGTGGGGGAGCCCACAATGAGCAGTTCTTC.